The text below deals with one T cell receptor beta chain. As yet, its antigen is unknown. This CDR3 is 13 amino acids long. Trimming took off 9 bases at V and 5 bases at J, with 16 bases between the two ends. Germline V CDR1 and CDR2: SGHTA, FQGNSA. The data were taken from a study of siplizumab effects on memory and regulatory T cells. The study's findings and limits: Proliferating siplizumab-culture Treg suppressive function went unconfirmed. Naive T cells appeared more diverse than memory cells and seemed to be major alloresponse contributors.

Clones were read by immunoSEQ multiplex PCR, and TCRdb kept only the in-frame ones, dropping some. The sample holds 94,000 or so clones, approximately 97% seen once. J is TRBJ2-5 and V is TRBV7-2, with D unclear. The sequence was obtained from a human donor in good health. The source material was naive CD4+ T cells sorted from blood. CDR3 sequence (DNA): TGTGCCAGTAGTATGTGGGTGGAGGAGACCCAGTACTTC. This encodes CASSMWVEETQYF.